This is a list of T cell receptor beta chains from one sample in a study of blood T cells in healthy people across ages. One entry per CDR3 protein results from TCRdb running MiXCR on the 5' RACE reads. This sample has approximately 800,000 distinct CDR3 sequences, with about 61% found just once. The sequenced material came from blood. The receptors originated from a man aged 40-49 years in good health. CDR3s leave out the opening cysteine and the closing phenylalanine or tryptophan. A D gene is named only where the DNA matches it firmly.

CDR3: AISEGGLAGVDNEQF
D: TRBD2
V: TRBV10-3

CDR3: AISEPGGAGYT
D: -
V: TRBV10-3

CDR3: ASKGSGLSGANVLT
D: -
V: TRBV2

CDR3: ASSETGHAGRGGKIYEQY
D: -
V: TRBV7-9

CDR3: ASSLRLAGGLNSYEQY
D: TRBD2
V: TRBV4-3

CDR3: ATSTTGENYGYI
D: TRBD1
V: TRBV24-1

CDR3: ASSPTTGTSRAEQY
D: TRBD2
V: TRBV7-9

CDR3: ASGGTGGAKIQPQH
D: TRBD1
V: TRBV2

CDR3: ASRGSGGTHNEQF
D: TRBD1
V: TRBV7-2

CDR3: SAIKGTSGAYEQY
D: TRBD2
V: TRBV20-1

CDR3: ASSGPGLATYNNYNEQF
D: TRBD2
V: TRBV28

CDR3: ASRGTGNEQF
D: TRBD1
V: TRBV12-3/TRBV12-4

CDR3: ASSLRDTFEQY
D: -
V: TRBV28

CDR3: ASSYGTASSYNEQF
D: TRBD1
V: TRBV6-6

CDR3: ASSVESGPVTDTQY
D: -
V: TRBV2

CDR3: ASGYGVDYTQY
D: -
V: TRBV12-5

CDR3: ASRRPGEGNTIY
D: -
V: TRBV6-5

CDR3: ASRLVRRDLRQPQH
D: -
V: TRBV6-1

CDR3: ASSQGLGRAGGTDTQY
D: TRBD2
V: TRBV3-1

CDR3: ASSFQREDNEQF
D: -
V: TRBV12-3/TRBV12-4

CDR3: ASSVVPGPRYEQY
D: -
V: TRBV9

CDR3: ASSLGGRQGSPLH
D: TRBD1
V: TRBV7-6

CDR3: ASSAILQGDPYGYT
D: TRBD1
V: TRBV18

CDR3: ASSSKKRESLLEY
D: TRBD2
V: TRBV6-5

CDR3: ASSPTGDKNIQY
D: TRBD1
V: TRBV5-6

CDR3: ASSPRGRDDNEQY
D: TRBD2
V: TRBV7-9

CDR3: ASSEFDTTSYNEQY
D: -
V: TRBV25-1

CDR3: ASSQVLAGGLEQY
D: TRBD2
V: TRBV4-3

CDR3: ASSLPLGQGGYT
D: TRBD1
V: TRBV28

CDR3: ASKRGIGYEQY
D: TRBD2
V: TRBV6-5

CDR3: ASSLPTGSSEKLF
D: TRBD1
V: TRBV5-1

CDR3: ASTRRPGGTDTQY
D: TRBD2
V: TRBV6-1

CDR3: ASSLGQGGHYEQY
D: -
V: TRBV5-5

CDR3: ASKNVRTNQPQH
D: -
V: TRBV9